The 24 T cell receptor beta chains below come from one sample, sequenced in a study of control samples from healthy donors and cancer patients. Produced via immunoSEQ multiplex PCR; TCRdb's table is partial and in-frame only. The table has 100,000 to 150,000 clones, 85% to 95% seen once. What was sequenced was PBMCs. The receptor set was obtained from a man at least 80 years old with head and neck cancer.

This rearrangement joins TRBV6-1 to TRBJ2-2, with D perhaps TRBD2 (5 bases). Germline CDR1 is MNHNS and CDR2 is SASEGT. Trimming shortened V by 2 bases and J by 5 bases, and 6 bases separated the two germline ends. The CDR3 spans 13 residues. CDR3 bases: TGTGCCAGCAGTGAATCGGGAACCGGGGAGCTGTTTTTT. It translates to CASSESGTGELFF.

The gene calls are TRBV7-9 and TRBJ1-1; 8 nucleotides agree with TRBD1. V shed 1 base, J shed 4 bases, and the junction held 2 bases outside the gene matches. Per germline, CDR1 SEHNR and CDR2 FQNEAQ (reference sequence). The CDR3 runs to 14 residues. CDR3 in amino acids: CASSLEQGGTEAFF. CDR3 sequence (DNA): TGTGCCAGCAGCTTAGAACAGGGGGGCACTGAAGCTTTCTTT.

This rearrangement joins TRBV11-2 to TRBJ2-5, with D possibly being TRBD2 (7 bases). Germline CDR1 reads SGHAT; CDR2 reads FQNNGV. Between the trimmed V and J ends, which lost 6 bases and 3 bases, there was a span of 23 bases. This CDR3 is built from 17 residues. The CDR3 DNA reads TGTGCCAGCAGTCGGGGGGCAACGGGATTCCCGAAAGAGACCCAGTACTTC. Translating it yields CASSRGATGFPKETQYF.

The CDR3 DNA reads as TGTGCCAGCTCCCCAACAGGGGACTATGGCTACACCTTC. Protein: CASSPTGDYGYTF. This chain joins TRBV18 and TRBJ1-2; TRBD1 matches at 7 bases. The CDR3 extends over 13 amino acids. CDR1 is KGHSH and CDR2 is LQKENI in the germline V gene. V trimming: 6 bases; J trimming: 3 bases; junction bases outside the gene matches: 4.

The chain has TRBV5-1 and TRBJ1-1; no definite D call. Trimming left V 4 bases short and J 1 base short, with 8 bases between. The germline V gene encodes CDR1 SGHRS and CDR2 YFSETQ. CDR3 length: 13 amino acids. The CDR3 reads CASSEGTNTEAFF. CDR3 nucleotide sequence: TGCGCCAGCAGCGAGGGAACGAACACTGAAGCTTTCTTT.

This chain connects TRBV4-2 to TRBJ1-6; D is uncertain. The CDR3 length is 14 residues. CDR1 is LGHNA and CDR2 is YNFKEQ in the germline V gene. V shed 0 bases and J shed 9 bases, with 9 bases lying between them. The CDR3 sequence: CASSQEGIASPLHF. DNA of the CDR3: TGTGCCAGCAGCCAAGAAGGTATCGCTTCACCCCTCCACTTT.

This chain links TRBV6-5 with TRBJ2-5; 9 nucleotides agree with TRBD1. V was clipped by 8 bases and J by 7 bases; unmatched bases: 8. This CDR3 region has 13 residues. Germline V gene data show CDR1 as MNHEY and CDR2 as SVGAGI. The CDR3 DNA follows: TGTGCCAGCGCAACAGGGGGCGCGGGGACCCAGTACTTC. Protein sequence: CASATGGAGTQYF.

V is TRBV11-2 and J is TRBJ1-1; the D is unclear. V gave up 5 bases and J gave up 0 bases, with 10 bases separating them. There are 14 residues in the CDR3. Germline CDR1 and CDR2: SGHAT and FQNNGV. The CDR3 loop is CASSPSRMNTEAFF. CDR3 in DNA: TGTGCCAGCAGCCCGAGCAGGATGAACACTGAAGCTTTCTTT.

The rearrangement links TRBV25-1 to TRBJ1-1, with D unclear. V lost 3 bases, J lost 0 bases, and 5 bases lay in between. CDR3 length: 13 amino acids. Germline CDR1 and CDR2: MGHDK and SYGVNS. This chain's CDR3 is CASSDRLNTEAFF. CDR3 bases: TGTGCCAGCAGTGATCGGTTGAACACTGAAGCTTTCTTT. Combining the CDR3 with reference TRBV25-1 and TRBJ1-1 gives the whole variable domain EADIYQTPRYLVIGTGKKITLECSQTMGHDKMYWYQQDPGMELHLIHYSYGVNSTEKGDLSSESTVSRIRTEHFPLTLESARPSHTSQYLCASSDRLNTEAFFGQGTRLTVV.

The CDR3 sequence: CASNRQGGGELFF. DNA for the CDR3: TGTGCCAGCAACAGACAGGGGGGCGGGGAGCTGTTTTTT. This chain joins TRBV9 and TRBJ2-2, with 9 bases identical to TRBD1. With 6 bases clipped from V and 7 bases from J, the junction kept 4 bases outside the gene matches. The CDR3 has 13 residues. Germline CDR1 SGDLS, CDR2 YYNGEE. Using reference TRBV9 and TRBJ2-2 for the parts outside the CDR3, the full variable domain is DSGVTQTPKHLITATGQRVTLRCSPRSGDLSVYWYQQSLDQGLQFLIQYYNGEERAKGNILERFSAQQFPDLHSELNLSSLELGDSALYFCASNRQGGGELFFGEGSRLTVL.

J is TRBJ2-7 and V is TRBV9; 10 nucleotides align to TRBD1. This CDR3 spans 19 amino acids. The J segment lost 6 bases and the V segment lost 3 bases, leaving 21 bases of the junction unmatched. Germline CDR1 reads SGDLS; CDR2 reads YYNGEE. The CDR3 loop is CASSAQTPTRTGGIREQYF. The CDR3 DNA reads TGTGCCAGCAGCGCACAGACCCCGACAAGGACAGGGGGTATTCGCGAGCAGTACTTC.

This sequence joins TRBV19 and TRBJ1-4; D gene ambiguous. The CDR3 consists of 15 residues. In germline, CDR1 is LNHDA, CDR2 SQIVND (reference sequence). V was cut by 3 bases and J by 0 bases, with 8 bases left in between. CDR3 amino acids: CASSIVGTTNEKLFF. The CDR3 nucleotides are TGTGCCAGTAGTATCGTGGGAACAACTAATGAAAAACTGTTTTTT.

The CDR3 bases are TGTGCCAGCAGCTTATTGAGAGAGACCCAGTACTTC. It yields the protein CASSLLRETQYF. This rearrangement joins TRBV7-2 to TRBJ2-5; D ambiguous. The CDR3 covers 12 residues. V dropped 2 bases and J dropped 4 bases, with 5 bases sitting between them. Germline-derived CDR1 and CDR2 are SGHTA and FQGNSA.

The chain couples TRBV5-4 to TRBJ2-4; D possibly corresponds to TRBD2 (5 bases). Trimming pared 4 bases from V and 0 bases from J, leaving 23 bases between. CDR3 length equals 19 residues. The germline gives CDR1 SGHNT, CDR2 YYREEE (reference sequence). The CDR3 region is CASSLQVYGESLAKNIQYF. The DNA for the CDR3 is TGTGCCAGCAGCCTCCAAGTGTACGGGGAGTCTCTAGCCAAAAACATTCAGTACTTC.

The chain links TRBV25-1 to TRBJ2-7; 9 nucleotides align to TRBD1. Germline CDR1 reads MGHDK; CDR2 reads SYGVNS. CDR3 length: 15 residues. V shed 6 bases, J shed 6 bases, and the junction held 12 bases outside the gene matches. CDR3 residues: CASSRYATGGGEQYF. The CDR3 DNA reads TGTGCCAGCAGCCGATACGCGACAGGGGGAGGCGAGCAGTACTTC.

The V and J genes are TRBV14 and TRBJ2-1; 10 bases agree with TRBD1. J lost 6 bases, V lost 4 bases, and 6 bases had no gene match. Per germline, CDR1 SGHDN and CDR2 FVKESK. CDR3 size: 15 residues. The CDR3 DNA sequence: TGTGCCAGCAGCCCTATGGGACAGGGGTTCAATGAGCAGTTCTTC. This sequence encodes CASSPMGQGFNEQFF.

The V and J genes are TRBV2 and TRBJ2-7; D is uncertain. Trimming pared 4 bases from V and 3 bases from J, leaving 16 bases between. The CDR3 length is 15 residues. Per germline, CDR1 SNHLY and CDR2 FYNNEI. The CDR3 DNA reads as TGTGCCAGCAGTGGGATATCCGATCCCAGCTACGAGCAGTACTTC. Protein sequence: CASSGISDPSYEQYF. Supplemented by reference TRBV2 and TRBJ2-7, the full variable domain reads EPEVTQTPSHQVTQMGQEVILRCVPISNHLYFYWYRQILGQKVEFLVSFYNNEISEKSEIFDDQFSVERPDGSNFTLKIRSTKLEDSAMYFCASSGISDPSYEQYFGPGTRLTVT.

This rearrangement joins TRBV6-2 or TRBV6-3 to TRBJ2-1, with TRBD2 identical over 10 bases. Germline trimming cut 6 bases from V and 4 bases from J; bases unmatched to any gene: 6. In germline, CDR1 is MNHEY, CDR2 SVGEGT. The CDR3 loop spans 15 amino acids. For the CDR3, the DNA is TGTGCCAGCAGCCGCGCTAGCGGGAGTTACAATGAGCAGTTCTTC. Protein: CASSRASGSYNEQFF.

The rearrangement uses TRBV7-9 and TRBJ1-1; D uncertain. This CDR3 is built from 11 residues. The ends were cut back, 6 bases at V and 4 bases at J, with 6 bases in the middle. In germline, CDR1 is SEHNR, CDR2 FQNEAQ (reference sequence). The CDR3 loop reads CASSFLTEAFF. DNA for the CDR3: TGTGCCAGCAGTTTCCTCACTGAAGCTTTCTTT.

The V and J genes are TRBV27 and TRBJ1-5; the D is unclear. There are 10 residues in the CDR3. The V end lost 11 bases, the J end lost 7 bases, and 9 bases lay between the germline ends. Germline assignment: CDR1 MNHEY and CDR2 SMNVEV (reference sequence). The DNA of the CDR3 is TGTGCCGGTCTGGGGCAGCCCCAGCATTTT. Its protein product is CAGLGQPQHF.

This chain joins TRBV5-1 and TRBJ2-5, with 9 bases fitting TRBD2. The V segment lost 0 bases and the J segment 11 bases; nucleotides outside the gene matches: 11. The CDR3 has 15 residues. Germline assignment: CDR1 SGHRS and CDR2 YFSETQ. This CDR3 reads CASSLAGEAGGQQYF. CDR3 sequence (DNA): TGCGCCAGCAGCTTGGCCGGGGAAGCGGGGGGTCAACAGTACTTC.

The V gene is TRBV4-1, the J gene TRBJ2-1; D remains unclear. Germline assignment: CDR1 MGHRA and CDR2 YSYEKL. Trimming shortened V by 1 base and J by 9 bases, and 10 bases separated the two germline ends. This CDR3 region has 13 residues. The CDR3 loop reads CASSQVPPGEQFF. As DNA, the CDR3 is TGCGCCAGCAGCCAAGTGCCCCCTGGTGAGCAGTTCTTC.

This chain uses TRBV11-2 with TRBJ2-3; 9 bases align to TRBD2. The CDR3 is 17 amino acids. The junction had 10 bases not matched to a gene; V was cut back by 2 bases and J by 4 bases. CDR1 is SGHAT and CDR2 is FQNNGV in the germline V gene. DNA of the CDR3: TGTGCCAGCAGCTTACGGGGGGGACTAGCTAACGCAGATACGCAGTATTTT. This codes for CASSLRGGLANADTQYF.

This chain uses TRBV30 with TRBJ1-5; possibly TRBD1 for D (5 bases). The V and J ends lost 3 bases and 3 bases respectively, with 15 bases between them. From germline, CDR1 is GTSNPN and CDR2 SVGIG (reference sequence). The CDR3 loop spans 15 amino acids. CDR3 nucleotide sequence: TGTGCCTGGAGGCCGCCGGGGCCATTCAATCAGCCCCAGCATTTT. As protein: CAWRPPGPFNQPQHF.